The 9 T cell receptor beta chains given below trace back to one sample, sequenced in a study of blood T cell repertoires in COVID-19. TCRdb's copy holds only in-frame clones and misses some; the assay was immunoSEQ multiplex PCR. The sample carries fewer than 250,000 clones, 92% recorded once. The sample taken for sequencing was peripheral blood. Receptors were obtained from a man aged 30 to 45 with COVID-19, enrolled during active disease.

This clone came up once. The chain couples TRBV6-5 to TRBJ1-3; 8 bases map to TRBD1. Trimming took 7 bases from V and 0 from J; bases not matched to a gene: 2. CDR3 length: 14 amino acids. Germline V gene sequence: CDR1 MNHEY, CDR2 SVGAGI. In DNA, the CDR3 is TGTGCCAGCACAGGGGGCTACTCTGGAAACACCATATATTTT. Amino acids: CASTGGYSGNTIYF.

This chain uses TRBV10-2 with TRBJ1-5, with 9 bases lining up with TRBD1. V trimming: 8 bases; J trimming: 6 bases; junction bases outside the gene matches: 8. Germline lookup yields CDR1 WSHSY and CDR2 SAAADI. CDR3 length: 14 amino acids. CDR3: CASRRDRASQPQHF. CDR3 DNA: TGCGCCAGCCGCCGGGACAGGGCTAGTCAGCCCCAGCATTTT.

The rearrangement joins TRBV12-3 or TRBV12-4 to TRBJ1-5; D unresolved. CDR3 length: 12 residues. V lost 4 bases, J lost 5 bases, and 6 bases lay in between. The CDR3 coding sequence is TGTGCCAGCAGTTGGGGAGATCAGCCCCAGCATTTT. It encodes CASSWGDQPQHF.

J is TRBJ1-1 and V is TRBV29-1, with 9 bases matching TRBD1. The V gene's germline CDR1 is SQVTM and CDR2 ANQGSEA. V trimming: 6 bases; J trimming: 4 bases; junction bases outside the gene matches: 15. The CDR3 is made up of 16 amino acids. In DNA, the CDR3 is TGCAGCGTGATCCGGGACAGGGTAATTTTGGGCACTGAAGCTTTCTTT. Translating it yields CSVIRDRVILGTEAFF.

The chain links TRBV7-2 to TRBJ2-7; 10 nucleotides match TRBD2. Germline trimming cut 2 bases from V and 3 bases from J; bases unmatched to any gene: 4. This CDR3 has 15 amino acids. Looked up from germline, CDR1 is SGHTA and CDR2 is FQGNSA. CDR3 sequence (DNA): TGTGCCAGCAGCTTAAGCGGGGGGGCTCTCTACGAGCAGTACTTC. As protein: CASSLSGGALYEQYF.

This clone was seen just once. The gene calls are TRBV5-1 and TRBJ2-5; perhaps TRBD1 as D (5 bases). Germline V gene sequence: CDR1 SGHRS, CDR2 YFSETQ. Trimming took 5 bases from V and 5 from J, leaving 19 bases between them. CDR3 length: 15 amino acids. The CDR3 region is CASSNPMPWGETQYF. The CDR3 nucleotides read TGCGCCAGCAGTAACCCCATGCCCTGGGGCGAGACCCAGTACTTC.

The chain recombines TRBV10-3 with TRBJ1-3; 7 bases are shared with TRBD1. CDR3 length equals 15 residues. V was pared by 6 bases and J by 4 bases, with 9 bases of the junction left unmatched. Germline loops: CDR1 ENHRY, CDR2 SYGVKD. The CDR3 DNA follows: TGTGCCATCAGGCCAGGGGGTAATAGAGGAAACACCATATATTTT. This codes for CAIRPGGNRGNTIYF.

This chain's CDR3 is CASLGDRGYNEQFF. In DNA form, the CDR3 reads TGTGCCAGCTTAGGGGACAGGGGCTACAATGAGCAGTTCTTC. The V and J genes are TRBV21-1 and TRBJ2-1; TRBD1 is the table's D call and was not checked against the DNA. TRBV21-1 is a recognized pseudogene. The CDR3 spans 14 residues.

CDR3 sequence (DNA): TGTGCCAGCACCCAACCAGGGGGTTACGAGCAGTACTTC. It yields the protein CASTQPGGYEQYF. The chain combines TRBV6-5 with TRBJ2-7, with 7 bases matching TRBD1. V gave up 7 bases and J gave up 4 bases; unmatched junction bases: 7. The CDR3 totals 13 residues. Germline assignment: CDR1 MNHEY and CDR2 SVGAGI.